This TCR beta chain appears in the sequencing data of a study of T cell responses to AZD1222 COVID-19 vaccine. Sequencing was performed with immunoSEQ multiplex PCR; in TCRdb, only in-frame clones are kept and a portion is missing. The data contain about 140,000 clones, over 90% of them seen just once; the ten biggest clones take up 0.85% to 0.95%. CDR1 and CDR2 (germline): MDHEN, SYDVKM. The V and J ends lost 2 bases and 9 bases, in that order; junction bases with no gene match: 16. This CDR3 region has 18 residues. This sequence joins TRBV28 and TRBJ2-1, with 10 bases aligning to TRBD2. Here the sequenced sample was peripheral blood, taken on day 0 of MenACWY control vaccination. The source is an adult in good health. CDR3 sequence (DNA): TGTGCCAGCAGTTTACCCTCCAAGCGGGAGGGCCTATTAGGTGAGCAGTTCTTC. Its protein is CASSLPSKREGLLGEQFF.